This paragraph reports one T cell receptor beta chain. This sample stems from a study of T cells in Graves' hyperthyroidism and ophthalmopathy. V lost 2 bases to trimming and J lost 10 bases, with 15 bases between them. CDR1 and CDR2 from the germline V gene are SGHAT and FQNNGV. This CDR3 spans 15 amino acids. RNA transcripts provided the source from which TCR beta CDR3 regions were amplified. Researchers ran a first-round RT-PCR on the TCR CDR3 using the HTBI primer set. MiXCR, applied by TCRdb to the multiplex PCR reads, yields one record per CDR3 protein. The table includes some 770,000 distinct CDR3 sequences, about 17% detected once. Researchers defined stable Graves' hyperthyroidism as no ophthalmopathy progression within 18 months.

The chain recombines TRBV11-2 with TRBJ1-6; D is unresolved. Sample: blood. The receptor was isolated from a man younger than 35 with Graves' hyperthyroidism. Here the CDR3 reads CASSLSPARQSPLHF. In DNA form, the CDR3 reads TGTGCCAGCAGCTTAAGCCCGGCAAGGCAGTCACCCCTCCACTTT.